This T cell receptor (beta chain) was documented in a study of neurological immune-mediated disorders (dated 2019 in TCRdb). At the level of the whole study: Among the 34 multiple sclerosis patients, relapsing-remitting MS accounted for around 31 and secondary progressive MS accounted for 3. The cohort included approximately 70 subjects: roughly 15 with HAM/TSP, around 34 with multiple sclerosis, and approximately 20 healthy controls. Longitudinal samples, technical triplicates and paired sorted CD4+ and CD8+ T-cell subsets, alongside PBMC samples, were included among the roughly 97 TCR-beta libraries. Peripheral blood TCR-beta repertoires from HTLV-I-associated myelopathy (HAM/TSP) patients, multiple sclerosis patients and healthy controls were compared by UMI-based sequencing. Study-wide conclusions, independent of this receptor: TCR clonal expansion was highest in HAM/TSP patients and lowest in MS patients, with MS patients falling below even healthy controls. No association of the MS cluster with clinical or MRI features was observed, and the need for larger cohorts was stated by the authors. Across subjects, expanded clones never shared an identical CDR3 amino acid sequence, which suggests that the TCR-beta repertoires in every group were private. Phylogenetic analysis grouped repertoires from 18 of 34 MS patients into a cluster of related CDR3 sequences, suggesting a possible repertoire-level signature.

cDNA was synthesized by template-switch 5'RACE using a primer carrying a 10-nucleotide random unique molecular identifier by which each TCR transcript was tagged. Every sequencing run covered 15-18 subjects and yielded more than 170 million TCR-beta sequences. The RNeasy kit was used for extraction of total RNA. Using the KAPA Real-time Library Amplification kit, TCR-beta VDJ regions were amplified with primers for the TCR constant region and the 5'RACE anchor. A first PCR added sample indexes and Illumina adaptors, after which a second PCR increased the library yield. The roughly 650 bp TCR product was size-selected on a 2% E-gel SizeSelection system after Ampure bead purification. Before pooling, libraries had their quality checked on a Bioanalyzer, their concentration measured with Qubit, and their quantity determined with the Kapa Library Quantification kit. An Illumina HiSeq 2500 was used to sequence the libraries paired-end at 2 x 150 bp. To increase sequence diversity, about 25-30% phiX was spiked into each library pool. On the authors' methods: The UMI-based MiGEC pipeline processed quality-filtered reads and removed over 90% of raw TCR sequences during error correction. IMGT germline references were used for alignment of VDJ genes, and clonotypes were defined by a unique CDR3 amino acid sequence together with V-J genes. Clonal expansion, Shannon diversity and CDR3 relatedness were evaluated with VDJtools (CalcPairwiseDistances, ClusterSamples), while phylogenetic trees were built in CLCbio workbench. Expanded clones were defined as having at least 8 unique UMIs, based on coefficient-of-variation modelling across technical triplicates. TCRdb applied fastp at Q25 and MiXCR to the public reads, then kept only in-frame beta chains. All rows with the same CDR3 protein become a single entry with the most common DNA and genes. Clone size and V and J calls follow TCRdb, not the original study. The sample has more than 45,000 distinct CDR3 sequences on record, around 3.5% of them singletons. The top ten constitute around 3.3% of the sample.

A few counts support this clonotype. Its antigen is currently not known. No clone much larger than this one lies a single base away; base qualities are absent. Taken from cysteine to phenylalanine, the CDR3 has 14 residues. Kept here is only the CDR3 DNA, which spans 42 bases and is read in frame from base 1. CDR1 SGHAT and CDR2 FQNNGV are derived from the germline V gene. Trimming removed 5 bases from V and 7 bases from J, leaving 15 bases between the germline ends. Libraries from unsorted PBMCs were made from 2 million PBMCs kept in RNAlater at -80 degrees C until RNA extraction. Multiple sclerosis patients were enrolled in a US clinical protocol evaluating disease progression by magnetic resonance imaging. Peripheral blood was subjected to Ficoll-Hypaque density gradient centrifugation to isolate PBMCs, which were then cryopreserved in liquid nitrogen.

The V gene is TRBV11-2 and the J gene is TRBJ2-1, with no D gene named confidently. Sequencing was performed on PBMCs. This receptor was taken from a young woman with multiple sclerosis. The CDR3 has the sequence CASSPRVMGNEQFF. The DNA sequence reads TGTGCCAGCAGCCCCCGCGTGATGGGAAATGAGCAGTTCTTC.